A selection of T cell receptor beta chains follows, all from one sample in a study of identical twins. TCRdb redid the calling of the 5' RACE reads with MiXCR, one entry per CDR3 protein. The sample holds about 530,000 distinct CDR3 sequences, 20% to 25% seen once. This same sample was also part of a study on yellow fever vaccine responses in identical twins.

The sequenced material came from CD4+ T cells sorted from blood. Source of these receptors: a woman under 30 in good health. CDR3s include the opening cysteine and the closing phenylalanine or tryptophan.

CDR3 length,J gene,V gene,CDR3 protein
18,TRBJ2-6,TRBV5-6,CASSIGTDTYSGANVLTF
12,TRBJ2-3,TRBV3-1,CASSQDRGAEYF
16,TRBJ2-7,TRBV28,CASSTTGQVGDYEQYF
14,TRBJ1-6,TRBV11-2,CASSLRRSNSPLHF
15,TRBJ2-1,TRBV12-3/TRBV12-4,CASILLAGVRYEQFF
12,TRBJ1-5,TRBV12-3/TRBV12-4,CASSTFNQPQHF
15,TRBJ2-3,TRBV6-2/TRBV6-3,CASSWTSGRADTQYF
14,TRBJ2-1,TRBV5-1,CASSPRTVRGEQFF
14,TRBJ1-2,TRBV6-1,CASSPVLGGSGYTF
16,TRBJ2-3,TRBV6-5,CASSYAGLAGTDTQYF
14,TRBJ2-3,TRBV29-1,CSAKRGTSSDTQYF
15,TRBJ1-2,TRBV4-1,CASSQVTQTSYGYTF
13,TRBJ2-7,TRBV20-1,CSARMVGSREQYF
15,TRBJ1-1,TRBV7-2,CASSEGSKVNTEAFF
14,TRBJ2-1,TRBV7-6,CASRATSGSLEQFF
13,TRBJ2-1,TRBV24-1,CATGEGTSDEQFF
16,TRBJ2-3,TRBV7-8,CASSPARGPATDTQYF
15,TRBJ2-3,TRBV6-1,CATTRAGGPKDTQYF
15,TRBJ2-3,TRBV28,CASSFTGTTRDTQYF
11,TRBJ1-1,TRBV10-3,CAIMGGTEAFF
17,TRBJ2-5,TRBV5-1,CASSPGSLGNRPETQYF
18,TRBJ2-2,TRBV20-1,CSARSPPLDRENTGELFF
18,TRBJ2-5,TRBV5-5,CASSLGIGTGSSYETQYF
14,TRBJ1-1,TRBV5-1,CASSFRSWGTEAFF
15,TRBJ2-1,TRBV7-9,CASSLSRTDYNEQFF
11,TRBJ2-1,TRBV6-5,CASRAGHEQFF
18,TRBJ2-3,TRBV3-1,CASSLLHSSGRSTDTQYF
12,TRBJ1-1,TRBV3-1,CASSPAGLEAFF
13,TRBJ1-5,TRBV5-5,CASSPTLTGSSHF
16,TRBJ2-3,TRBV12-3/TRBV12-4,CASSTIAGGSTDTQYF
17,TRBJ2-1,TRBV7-2,CASSLGVAGTLYNEQFF
16,TRBJ2-3,TRBV18,CASSPLEGASTDTQYF
14,TRBJ2-5,TRBV19,CASSPPGQQETQYF
14,TRBJ2-5,TRBV6-5,CASSYGSRAETQYF